This T cell receptor beta chain was identified in a study of early T cells in non-severe SARS-CoV-2 infection. Study in general: Unsorted whole-blood RNA was sequenced in bulk, leaving chains unpaired.

Broader study findings: A preference for anti-spike CD8 responses marked VDJdb matching, which missed private and CD4 specificities.

In germline, CDR1 is WNHNN, CDR2 SYGVQD (reference sequence). The CDR3 covers 13 residues. V was clipped by 6 bases and J by 3 bases, with 11 bases between them. On this clonotype: Its specificity is unknown.

TCRdb re-analysed the 5' RACE reads in MiXCR, keeping a single row per CDR3 protein. The sample holds about 58,000 distinct CDR3 sequences; 12% are singletons and the top ten take over 1%. The sample in question was whole blood, obtained at baseline. The TCR originated in an adult who was a healthcare worker with PCR-confirmed SARS-CoV-2 infection or an uninfected control (not recorded which). The donor label of this sample is uncertain. The rearrangement joins TRBV10-1 to TRBJ1-1; D unresolved. The CDR3 protein is CASRAIPDTEAFF. Written as DNA, the CDR3 is TGCGCCAGCAGGGCAATACCCGACACTGAAGCTTTCTTT.